This T cell receptor beta chain was identified during a study of blood T cell repertoires in COVID-19. With 2 bases removed from V and 2 bases from J, the gap between germline ends came to 15 bases. Germline values: CDR1 MDHEN, CDR2 SYDVKM. This CDR3 has 16 residues. Donors in Cohort 3 who had recovered were those with two negative PCRs, healthcare professional clearance, or resolution of their symptoms. Repertoires were generated with immunoSEQ multiplex PCR, while TCRdb's copy carries only in-frame clones and drops some. The data show 150,000 to 200,000 clones, approximately 85% seen once. Sequencing input: PBMCs or T cells enriched from blood (not recorded which). V and J are TRBV28 and TRBJ2-5; maybe TRBD1 (5 bases). The source is a woman in her 30s who had recovered from COVID-19. This chain's CDR3 is CASSLGAGMGQETQYF. The CDR3, as DNA: TGTGCCAGCAGTTTAGGGGCAGGGATGGGGCAAGAGACCCAGTACTTC.